This TCR beta chain was recorded in a study of radiotherapy plus CTLA-4 blockade in lung cancer. Here immunoSEQ multiplex PCR was the method, and the copy in TCRdb shows in-frame clones only, minus some. The sample has about 98,000 clones, around 83% seen once. This clone was counted between two and nine times. Its antigen is not identified. Other DNA sequences of this sample code for an identical CDR3. Germline loops: CDR1 SEHNR, CDR2 FQNEAQ (reference sequence). The V end was cut by 2 bases, the J end by 1 base, with 5 bases between. CDR3 length: 13 amino acids. General study findings and limits: An expansion of tumor-derived TCR clones occurred in blood after radiotherapy plus ipilimumab.

The clonotype originates from a human donor with non-small cell lung cancer who had a partial response to radiotherapy plus ipilimumab. The chain joins TRBV7-9 to TRBJ1-1; D possibly corresponds to TRBD1 (5 bases). The material sequenced was peripheral blood, taken from a patient treated with radiotherapy plus ipilimumab. The CDR3 region has the DNA TGTGCCAGCAGCTTACAGGGGAACACTGAAGCTTTCTTT. Its translation: CASSLQGNTEAFF. Full variable domain (outside the CDR3, taken from reference TRBV7-9 and TRBJ1-1): DTGVSQNPRHKITKRGQNVTFRCDPISEHNRLYWYRQTLGQGPEFLTYFQNEAQLEKSRLLSDRFSAERPKGSFSTLEIQRTEQGDSAMYLCASSLQGNTEAFFGQGTRLTVV.